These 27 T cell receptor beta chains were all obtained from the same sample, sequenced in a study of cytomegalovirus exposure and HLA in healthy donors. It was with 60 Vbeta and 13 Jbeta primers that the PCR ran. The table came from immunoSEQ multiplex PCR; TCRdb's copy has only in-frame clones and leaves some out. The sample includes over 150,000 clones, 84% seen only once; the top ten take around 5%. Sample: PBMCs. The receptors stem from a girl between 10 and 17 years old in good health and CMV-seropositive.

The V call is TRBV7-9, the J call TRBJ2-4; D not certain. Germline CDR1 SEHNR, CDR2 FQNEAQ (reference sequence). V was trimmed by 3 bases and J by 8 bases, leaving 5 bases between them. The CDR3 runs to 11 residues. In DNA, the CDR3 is TGTGCCAGCAGCTTTGGCTACATTCAGTACTTC. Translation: CASSFGYIQYF.

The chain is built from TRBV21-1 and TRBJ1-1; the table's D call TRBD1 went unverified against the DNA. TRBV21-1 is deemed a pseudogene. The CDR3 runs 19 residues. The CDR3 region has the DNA TGTGCCAGCAGCAATTTCCGGGACAGGGTAACCTATAGGGGGACTGAAGCTTTCTTT. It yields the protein CASSNFRDRVTYRGTEAFF.

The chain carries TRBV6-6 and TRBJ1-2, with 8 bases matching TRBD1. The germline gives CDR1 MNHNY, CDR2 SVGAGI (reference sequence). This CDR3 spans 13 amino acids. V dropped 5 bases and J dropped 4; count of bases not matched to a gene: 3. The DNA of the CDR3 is TGTGCCAGCAGTCGCGACAGGGGCTATGGCTACACCTTC. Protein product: CASSRDRGYGYTF.

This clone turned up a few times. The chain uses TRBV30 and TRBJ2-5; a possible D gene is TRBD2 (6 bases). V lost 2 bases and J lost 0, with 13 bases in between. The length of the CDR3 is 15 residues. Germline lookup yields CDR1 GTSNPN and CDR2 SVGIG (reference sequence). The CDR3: CAWSLGGSYQETQYF. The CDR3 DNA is TGTGCCTGGAGTCTGGGGGGATCATACCAAGAGACCCAGTACTTC.

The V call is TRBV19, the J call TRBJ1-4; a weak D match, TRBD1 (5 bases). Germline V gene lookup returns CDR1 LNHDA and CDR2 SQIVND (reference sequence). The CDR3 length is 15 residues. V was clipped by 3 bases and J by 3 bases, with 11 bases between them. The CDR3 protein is CASSMRDRSNEKLFF. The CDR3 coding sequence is TGTGCCAGTAGTATGAGAGACAGATCTAATGAAAAACTGTTTTTT.

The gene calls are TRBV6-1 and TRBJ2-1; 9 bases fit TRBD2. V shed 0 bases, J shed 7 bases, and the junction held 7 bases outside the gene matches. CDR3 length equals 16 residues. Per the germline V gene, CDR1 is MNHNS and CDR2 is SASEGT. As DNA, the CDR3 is TGTGCCAGCAGTGAAGCCCTAGCGGGGCTTTTTAATGAGCAGTTCTTC. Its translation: CASSEALAGLFNEQFF.

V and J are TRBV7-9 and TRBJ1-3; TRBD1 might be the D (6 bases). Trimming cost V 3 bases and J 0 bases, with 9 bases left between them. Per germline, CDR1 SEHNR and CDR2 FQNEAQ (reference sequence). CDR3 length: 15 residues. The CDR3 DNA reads TGTGCCAGCAGCTTTGACAGGTTCTCTGGAAACACCATATATTTT. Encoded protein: CASSFDRFSGNTIYF.

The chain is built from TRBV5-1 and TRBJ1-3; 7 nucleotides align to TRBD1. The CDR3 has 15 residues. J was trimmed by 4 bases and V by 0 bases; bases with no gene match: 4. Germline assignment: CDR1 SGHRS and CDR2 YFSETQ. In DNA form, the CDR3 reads TGCGCCAGCAGCTTGGGTGGGACAGAGGGAAACACCATATATTTT. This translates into CASSLGGTEGNTIYF.

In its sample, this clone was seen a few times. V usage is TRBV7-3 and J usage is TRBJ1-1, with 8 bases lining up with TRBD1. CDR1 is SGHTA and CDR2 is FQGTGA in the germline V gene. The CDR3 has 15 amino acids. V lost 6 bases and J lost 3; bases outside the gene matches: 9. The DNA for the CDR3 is TGTGCCAGCAGACGCAACCAGGGGGCGGACACTGAAGCTTTCTTT. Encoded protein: CASRRNQGADTEAFF.

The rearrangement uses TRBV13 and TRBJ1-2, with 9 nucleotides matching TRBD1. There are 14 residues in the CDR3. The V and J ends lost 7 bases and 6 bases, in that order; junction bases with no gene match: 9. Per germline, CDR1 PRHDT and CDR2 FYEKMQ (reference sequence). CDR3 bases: TGTGCCAGCACCCTCCGGGACAGGGACCATGGCTACACCTTC. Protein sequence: CASTLRDRDHGYTF.

CDR3 sequence (DNA): TGTGCCAGCAGCGTAGGACTAGCGGGGGATTCTAGCACAGATACGCAGTATTTT. Translation gives CASSVGLAGDSSTDTQYF. This chain joins TRBV9 and TRBJ2-3, with 12 bases aligning to TRBD2. V shed 0 bases and J 0 bases; nucleotides not matched to a gene: 5. This CDR3 spans 18 amino acids. Per the germline V gene, CDR1 is SGDLS and CDR2 is YYNGEE.

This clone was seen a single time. CDR3 DNA: TGTGCCAGTAGGATCTCAGGGGGAAACAATCAGCCCCAGCATTTT. This translates into CASRISGGNNQPQHF. The V and J genes are TRBV19 and TRBJ1-5, with 7 bases matching TRBD1. CDR1 is LNHDA and CDR2 is SQIVND in the germline V gene (reference sequence). The CDR3 is 15 amino acids. V shed 6 bases and J 3 bases; nucleotides not matched to a gene: 8.

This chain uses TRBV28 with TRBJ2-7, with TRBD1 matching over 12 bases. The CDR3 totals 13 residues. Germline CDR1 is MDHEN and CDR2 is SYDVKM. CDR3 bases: TGTGCCAGCAGTTTTGGGACAGGGGGCGCGGGGCAGGTC. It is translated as CASSFGTGGAGQV.

Written as DNA, the CDR3 is TGTGCCAGCAGCGAGGACAGTTCCAATGAGCAGTTCTTC. It yields the protein CASSEDSSNEQFF. V gene TRBV2 combines with J gene TRBJ2-1, with D possibly matching TRBD1 (6 bases). V gave up 6 bases and J gave up 6 bases, with 12 bases separating them. The CDR3 length is 13 residues. CDR1 is SNHLY and CDR2 is FYNNEI in the germline V gene.

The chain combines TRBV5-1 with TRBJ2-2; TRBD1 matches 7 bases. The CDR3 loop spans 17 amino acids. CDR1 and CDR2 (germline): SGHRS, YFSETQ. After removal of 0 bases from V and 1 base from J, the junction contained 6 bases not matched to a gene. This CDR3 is CASSLGLGQKNTGELFF. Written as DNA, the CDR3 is TGCGCCAGCAGCTTGGGTTTGGGACAGAAGAACACCGGGGAGCTGTTTTTT.

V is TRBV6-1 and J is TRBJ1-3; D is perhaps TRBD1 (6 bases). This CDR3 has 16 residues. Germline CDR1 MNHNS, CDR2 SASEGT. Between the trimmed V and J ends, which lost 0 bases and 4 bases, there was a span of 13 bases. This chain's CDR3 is CASSEAPTGWGNTIYF. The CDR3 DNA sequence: TGTGCCAGCAGTGAAGCGCCCACAGGGTGGGGAAACACCATATATTTT.

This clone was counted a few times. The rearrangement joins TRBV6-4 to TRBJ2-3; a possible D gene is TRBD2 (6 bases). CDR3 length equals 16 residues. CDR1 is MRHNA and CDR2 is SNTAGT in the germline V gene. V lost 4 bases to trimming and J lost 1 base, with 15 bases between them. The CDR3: CASSVYSGEGTDTQYF. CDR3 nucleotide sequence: TGTGCCAGCAGTGTGTACAGTGGGGAGGGCACAGATACGCAGTATTTT.

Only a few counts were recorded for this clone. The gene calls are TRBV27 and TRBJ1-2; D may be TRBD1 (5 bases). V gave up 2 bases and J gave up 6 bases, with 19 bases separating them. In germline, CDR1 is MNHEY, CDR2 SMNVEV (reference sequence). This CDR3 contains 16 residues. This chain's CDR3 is CASSLRVTQAMNGYTF. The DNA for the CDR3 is TGTGCCAGCAGTTTAAGGGTAACACAGGCCATGAATGGCTACACCTTC.

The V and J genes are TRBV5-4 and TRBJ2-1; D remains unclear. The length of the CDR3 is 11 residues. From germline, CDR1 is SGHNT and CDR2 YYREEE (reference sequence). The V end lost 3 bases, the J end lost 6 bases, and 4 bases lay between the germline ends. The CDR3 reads CASSWANEQFF. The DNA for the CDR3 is TGTGCCAGCAGCTGGGCCAATGAGCAGTTCTTC.

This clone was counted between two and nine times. The CDR3 nucleotides read TGTGCCAGCAGCTTTACTAGCGGGGGGGCCGGAGTGGATGAGCAGTTCTTC. Translation: CASSFTSGGAGVDEQFF. The genes are TRBV13 and TRBJ2-1, with 13 bases that match TRBD2. CDR1 and CDR2 from the germline V gene are PRHDT and FYEKMQ (reference sequence). The CDR3 length is 17 residues. V lost 3 bases and J lost 8; bases outside the gene matches: 10.

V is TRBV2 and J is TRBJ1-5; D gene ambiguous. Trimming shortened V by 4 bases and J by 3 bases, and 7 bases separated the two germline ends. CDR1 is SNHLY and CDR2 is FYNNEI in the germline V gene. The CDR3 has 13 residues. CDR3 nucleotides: TGTGCCAGCAGTGTTGTCTCCAATCAGCCCCAGCATTTT. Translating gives CASSVVSNQPQHF.

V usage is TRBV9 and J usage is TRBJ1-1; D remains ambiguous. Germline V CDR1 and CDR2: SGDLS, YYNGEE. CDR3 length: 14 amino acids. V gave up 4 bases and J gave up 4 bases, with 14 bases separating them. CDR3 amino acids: CASSPADLGTEAFF. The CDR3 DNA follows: TGTGCCAGCAGCCCCGCCGACTTGGGCACTGAAGCTTTCTTT.

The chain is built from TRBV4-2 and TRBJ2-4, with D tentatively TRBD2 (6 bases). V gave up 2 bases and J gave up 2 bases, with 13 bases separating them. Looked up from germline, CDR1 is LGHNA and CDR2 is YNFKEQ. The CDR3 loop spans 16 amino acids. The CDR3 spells CASSQPGEVTKNIQYF. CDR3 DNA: TGTGCCAGCAGCCAACCGGGGGAAGTGACCAAAAACATTCAGTACTTC.

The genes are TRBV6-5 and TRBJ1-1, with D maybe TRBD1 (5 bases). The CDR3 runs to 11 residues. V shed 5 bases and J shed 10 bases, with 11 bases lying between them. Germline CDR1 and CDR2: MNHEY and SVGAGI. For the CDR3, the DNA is TGTGCCAGCAGTGGGGGACTTGGAGCTTTCTTT. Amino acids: CASSGGLGAFF.

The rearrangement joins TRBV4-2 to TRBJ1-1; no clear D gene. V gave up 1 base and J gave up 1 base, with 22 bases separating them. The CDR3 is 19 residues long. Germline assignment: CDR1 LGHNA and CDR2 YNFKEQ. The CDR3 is CASSQGVVLDPEGNTEAFF. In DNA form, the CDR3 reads TGTGCCAGCAGCCAAGGTGTAGTTCTGGACCCAGAGGGGAACACTGAAGCTTTCTTT.

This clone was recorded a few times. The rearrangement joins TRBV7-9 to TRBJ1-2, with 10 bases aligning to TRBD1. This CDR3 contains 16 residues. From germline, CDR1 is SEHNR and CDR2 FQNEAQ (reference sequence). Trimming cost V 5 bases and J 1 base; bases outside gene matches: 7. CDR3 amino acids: CASSQVDRGSNYGYTF. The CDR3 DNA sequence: TGTGCCAGCAGCCAAGTGGACAGGGGGAGTAACTATGGCTACACCTTC.

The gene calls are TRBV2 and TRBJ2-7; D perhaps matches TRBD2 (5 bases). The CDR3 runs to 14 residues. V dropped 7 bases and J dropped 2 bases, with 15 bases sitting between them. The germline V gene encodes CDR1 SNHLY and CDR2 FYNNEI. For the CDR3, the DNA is TGTGCCAGCAAGCTAGAGGGTCAGACCTACGAGCAGTACTTC. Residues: CASKLEGQTYEQYF.